The entry below gives a single TCR beta chain sequence along with its context. This clone was found once. Its antigen is unknown. Base qualities are not recorded, but no much larger clone differs from it by a single base. The cohort was made up of roughly 670 healthy bone marrow donors. All cohort members were sampled while nominally healthy, although unrecorded immune exposures were likely present. The donor tested CMV seronegative, placing the donor among the 300 to 400 seronegative members of the cohort. Each donor provided a peripheral blood sample, and peripheral blood mononuclear cells were used for TCR beta sequencing. Genomic DNA extraction from the blood cell samples was performed with the Qiagen DNeasy Blood Extraction Kit. Per the germline V gene (reference sequence), LNHDA is the CDR1 and SQIVND is the CDR2. V and J are truncated by 6 bases and 4 bases respectively, leaving an intervening sequence of 12 bases. Including the terminal cysteine and phenylalanine, the CDR3 comprises 13 residues. The entry retains the CDR3 DNA only, 39 bases that are in frame from base 1.

The receptor library was made with the immunoSEQ multiplex PCR assay. A mixture of 60 forward primers for TCR Vbeta segments and 13 reverse primers for TCR Jbeta segments was used in the multiplex PCR. Amplification of the CDR3 region of rearranged TCR beta genes was performed with a multiplex PCR assay on genomic DNA. Amplified TCR beta libraries were sequenced as 87-base-pair reads on the Illumina HiSeq System. In the source study's methods: In a later analysis, tens of millions of unique TCR beta chains were counted across the approximately 670 repertoires, and around 10 million of these chains were shared by at least two donors. Raw reads were error-corrected and collapsed into unique sequences by a nearest-neighbor algorithm in which closely related sequences were merged to remove PCR and sequencing errors. Alignment of CDR3 sequences to IMGT reference sequences was used to assign V, D and J gene segments. Each retained sequence needed at least a six-nucleotide match to both a V gene segment and a J gene segment. Rearrangements were classified as productive when the CDR3 lacked stop codons and remained in frame with V and J, and all other rearrangements were classified as non-productive. Following IMGT convention, CDR3 was defined as the stretch from the second conserved V-encoded cysteine up to the conserved J-encoded phenylalanine. Sequences without an unambiguous match to a single V gene segment were excluded from the earlier analysis of about 600 of the donors. In an earlier analysis of a few hundred of the donors, V segments were called functional above 56.7% productive rearrangements and were called segregating when the between-donor standard deviation exceeded 5%. A statistical classification framework was developed to diagnose cytomegalovirus status using the catalog of TCR beta chain sequences. V and J gene assignment, in a later analysis, came from comparing TCR nucleotide sequences with IMGT/GENE-DB human TR gene sequences. The TCRdist pipeline was used in a later analysis to assign CDR3 sequences and most-parsimonious VDJ recombination scenarios. In a later analysis, every TCR beta chain was defined by the combination of its CDR3 amino acid sequence and its V-gene family, and reads without a unique V-gene family were dropped. As a way to deal with suspected cross-contamination and a sequencing artifact, a later analysis dropped hundreds of nucleotide sequences that were highly shared and had low generation probability. For each public chain, a later analysis derived a clonal expansion index from normalized ranks of inferred template counts within each repertoire. In a later analysis, generation probabilities were computed using a VDJ recombination model fitted to out-of-frame rearrangements, and the results were checked against IGoR. Hypergeometric tests were used in a later analysis to score TCR-TCR, TCR-HLA and TCR-CMV co-occurrence, with a repertoire-size bias correction applied to the TCR pairs. In a later analysis, false discovery rates were estimated by permuting HLA or CMV assignments 20 times. In a later analysis, co-occurring TCRs were grouped using DBSCAN, and TCRdist sequence similarity was added for clustering within HLA-allele-positive subsets. Co-occurrence clustering excluded repertoires with fewer than 30,000 or more than 120,000 public chains, plus five with anomalous nucleotide sharing. TCRdb stores this immuneACCESS table with in-frame sequences only. Part of the clones is absent; in the studies checked, under half of the shortfall reflects unresolved V genes, and no reason is known for the rest. From that table come the V and J calls and clone size; the DNA was used to work out D and trimming. Present in this sample are about 160,000 clones, about 80% of which were seen just once. The top ten clones comprise about 1.6% of the sample.

The sample originates from a study of cytomegalovirus exposure and HLA in healthy donors (dated by TCRdb to about 2017). Regarding the complete study: An earlier analysis of fewer than 750 of the donors reported over 250 Gb of sequence data and some 110 million unique TCR beta sequences obtained from about 180 million T cells. An early release that covered roughly 600 HLA-typed donors contained around 300 gigabases of sequencing data and tens of millions of unique TCR sequences. Of the 398 genotyped donors, about 84% fell in the genetic ancestry cluster associated with self-reported Caucasian donors. The study aimed to test whether cataloging public T cell receptors could reveal signatures of past pathogen exposure. Using immunosequencing, the study profiled T cell repertoires from about 620 subjects and related those repertoires to cytomegalovirus serostatus. A separate validation cohort of over a hundred different subjects was used in addition to the 666-subject first cohort. To predict cytomegalovirus infection status, the study combined high-throughput TCR immunosequencing, statistical association of individual TCRs with disease status, and machine learning. A later analysis re-analyzed previously published TCR beta repertoires from roughly 600 donors and added high-resolution HLA genotyping to study TCR occurrence patterns. Rather than drawing on any new phenotypic data, the later analysis identified candidate immune exposures from TCR beta sequences and the way those sequences occurred across donors. An earlier analysis of several hundred of the donors applied high-throughput TCR beta sequencing to assess whether each TCR beta V gene segment acted as functional or pseudogenic. Alongside the repertoire data, information on donor age, sex, ethnicity and CMV serostatus was compiled. A later genetic analysis used genome-wide SNP genotypes for about 60% of the roughly 700 donors, treating that subset as a discovery cohort. All discovery cohort repertoires had been generated on a single sequencing platform. HLA typing covered class I and class II loci at four-digit resolution. Typing coverage varied by locus: roughly 629-630 donors for A, B, C, DRB1 and DQB1; under 550 for DQA1; over 600 for DPA1; around 490 for DPB1. Four to six DR-DQ haplotypes were handled as single units for association and clustering, since linkage in the cohort was strong. Among roughly 400 genotyped donors of the cohort, an average of approximately 200,000 unique TCR beta nucleotide sequences was sequenced per donor, of which 15% to 20% were non-productive.

Study-wide conclusions, independent of this receptor: Because HLA typing was unavailable for some donors at each locus, only the typed subset was used in association tests. Cytomegalovirus status was reported to be diagnosed by the classifier with high specificity and sensitivity in both the original and validation cohorts. A later analysis found that TCR association rates varied across HLA loci, with DRB1 alleles showing the most associated TCRs and HLA-C alleles the fewest. Sequencing depth was assumed to be roughly uniform across donors in the presence/absence analyses, though that assumption may not hold. Most CMV-associated TCR beta chains appeared to be HLA-restricted in a later analysis, and the HLA associations seemed to be driven largely by CMV exposure. A few of the identified cytomegalovirus-associated TCR beta chains were confirmed in vitro to be specific for cytomegalovirus antigens. In an earlier analysis of roughly 500 of the donors, most TCR beta V segments appeared in productive rearrangements about 90% or about 30% of the time, broadly matching IMGT annotations. The sequencing pipeline was judged likely to have produced a cluster of highly shared sequence variants as a technical artifact. While some public TCRs were present in many individuals, most TCR sequences turned up only very rarely across donors. The study gave a list of 150 to 200 TCR beta chains associated with cytomegalovirus. In a later analysis, HLA-associated TCR beta chains were found to be more clonally expanded and to have lower generation probabilities than equally common non-associated chains. Assigning TCR associations to individual alleles was difficult when HLA alleles, especially DR and DQ, strongly co-occurred. The authors suggested that the approach could potentially be extended to other disease states and immunological phenotypes. A further reported finding was that TCR beta sequences accurately predicted the HLA-A and HLA-B alleles for most subjects in the first cohort. Linkage disequilibrium might explain the correlated functional status among segregating V segments, but an unknown experimental factor could not be excluded. The cohort was sequenced for TCR beta chains only, and without alpha or paired-chain data the features that could be detected were limited. Because the 87-base-pair reads could not distinguish some IMGT-functional V segments, including TRBV6-2 and TRBV6-3, those segments were excluded. Several of the top co-occurrence clusters appeared to be linked to parvovirus B19, influenza, CMV and Epstein-Barr virus, according to a later analysis. The earlier analysis of almost 600 of the donors excluded roughly 17 rarely observed V segments, including chromosome 9 orphons, because counts were too low. Immune exposure information for the cohort was limited to CMV serostatus. In a later genetic analysis, a missense DCLRE1C variant was associated with V-gene and J-gene trimming of TCR beta chains, and the association was replicated in an independent cohort. Compared with the 666-donor mean, donors in an Asian-associated ancestry cluster had fewer N-insertions in productive TCRs, according to a later genetic analysis. Specific HLA alleles were associated with 15,000 to 20,000 TCR beta sequences at a false discovery rate of 0.05 in a later analysis.

The clonotype comes from a middle-aged man in good health and CMV-seronegative. Sequencing was performed on PBMCs. Here the chain combines TRBV19 and TRBJ1-2; a tentative D call is TRBD1 (6 bases match). The CDR3 has the sequence CASRGTGFYGYTF. Here is the DNA: TGTGCCAGTAGGGGTACAGGGTTCTATGGCTACACCTTC.